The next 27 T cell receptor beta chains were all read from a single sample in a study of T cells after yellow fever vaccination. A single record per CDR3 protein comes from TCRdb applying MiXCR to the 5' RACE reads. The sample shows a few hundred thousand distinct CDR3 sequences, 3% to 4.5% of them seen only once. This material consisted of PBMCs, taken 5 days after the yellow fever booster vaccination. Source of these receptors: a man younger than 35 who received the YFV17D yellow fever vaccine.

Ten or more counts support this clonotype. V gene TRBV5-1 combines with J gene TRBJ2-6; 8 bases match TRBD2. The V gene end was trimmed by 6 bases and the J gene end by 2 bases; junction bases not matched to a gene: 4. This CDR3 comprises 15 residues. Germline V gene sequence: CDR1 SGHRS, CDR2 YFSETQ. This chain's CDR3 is CASNPGGAGANVLTF. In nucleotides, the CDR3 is TGCGCCAGCAACCCGGGGGGGGCTGGGGCCAACGTCCTGACTTTC.

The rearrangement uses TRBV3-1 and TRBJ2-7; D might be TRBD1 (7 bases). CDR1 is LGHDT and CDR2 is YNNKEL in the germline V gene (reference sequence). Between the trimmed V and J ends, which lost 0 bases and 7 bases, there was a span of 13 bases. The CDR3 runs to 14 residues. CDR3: CASSQDVQGGEQYF. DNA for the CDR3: TGTGCCAGCAGCCAAGATGTCCAGGGGGGAGAGCAGTACTTC.

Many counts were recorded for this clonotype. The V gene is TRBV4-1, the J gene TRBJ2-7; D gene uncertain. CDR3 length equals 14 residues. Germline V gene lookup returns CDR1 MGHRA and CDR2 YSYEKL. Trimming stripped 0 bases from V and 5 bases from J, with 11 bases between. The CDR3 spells CASSQDGRSHEQYF. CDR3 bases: TGCGCCAGCAGCCAAGATGGCAGGTCCCACGAGCAGTACTTC.

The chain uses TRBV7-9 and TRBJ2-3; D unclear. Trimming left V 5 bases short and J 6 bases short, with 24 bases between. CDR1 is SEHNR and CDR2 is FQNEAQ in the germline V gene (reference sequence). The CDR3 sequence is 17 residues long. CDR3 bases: TGTGCCAGCAGCCCCCAGATCCGGACCCGCGTCCCTGATACGCAGTATTTT. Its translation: CASSPQIRTRVPDTQYF.

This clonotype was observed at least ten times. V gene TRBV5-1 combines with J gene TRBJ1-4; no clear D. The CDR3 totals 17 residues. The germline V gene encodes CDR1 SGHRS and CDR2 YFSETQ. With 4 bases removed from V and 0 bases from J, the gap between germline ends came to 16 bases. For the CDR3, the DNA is TGCGCCAGCAGCCGAGGGCAGCCTTGGACAACTAATGAAAAACTGTTTTTT. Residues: CASSRGQPWTTNEKLFF.

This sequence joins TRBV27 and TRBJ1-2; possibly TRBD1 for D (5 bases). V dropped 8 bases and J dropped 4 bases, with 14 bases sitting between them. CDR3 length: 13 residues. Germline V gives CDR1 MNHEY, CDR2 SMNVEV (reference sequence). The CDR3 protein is CASLGRVIYGYTF. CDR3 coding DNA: TGTGCCAGCCTTGGCAGGGTGATCTATGGCTACACCTTC.

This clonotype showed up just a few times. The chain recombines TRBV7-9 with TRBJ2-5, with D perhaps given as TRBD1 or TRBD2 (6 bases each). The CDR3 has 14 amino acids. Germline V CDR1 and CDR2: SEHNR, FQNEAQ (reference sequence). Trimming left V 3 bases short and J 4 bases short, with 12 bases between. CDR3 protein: CASSLYGGGETQYF. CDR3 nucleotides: TGTGCCAGCAGCTTGTACGGGGGCGGAGAGACCCAGTACTTC.

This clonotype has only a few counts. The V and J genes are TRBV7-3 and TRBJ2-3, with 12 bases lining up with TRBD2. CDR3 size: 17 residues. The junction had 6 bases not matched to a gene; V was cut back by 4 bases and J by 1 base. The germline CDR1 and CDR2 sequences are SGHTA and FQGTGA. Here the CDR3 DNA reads TGTGCCAGCAGCTCGGGGACTAGCGGGCGCCGCACAGATACGCAGTATTTT. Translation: CASSSGTSGRRTDTQYF.

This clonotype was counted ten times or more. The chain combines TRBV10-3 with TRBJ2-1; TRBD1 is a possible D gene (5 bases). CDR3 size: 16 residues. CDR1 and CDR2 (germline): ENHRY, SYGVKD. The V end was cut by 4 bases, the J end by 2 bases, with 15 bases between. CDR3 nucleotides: TGTGCCATCAGTGGGGGCTTTACAGAGACCTACAATGAGCAGTTCTTC. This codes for CAISGGFTETYNEQFF.

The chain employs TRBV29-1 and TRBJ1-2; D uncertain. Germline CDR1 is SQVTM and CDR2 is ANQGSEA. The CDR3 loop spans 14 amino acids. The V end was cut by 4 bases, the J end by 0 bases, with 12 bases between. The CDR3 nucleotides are TGCAGCGTTGTCTGGGTGGGAGCTAACTATGGCTACACCTTC. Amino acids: CSVVWVGANYGYTF.

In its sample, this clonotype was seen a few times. Here the CDR3 DNA reads TGTGCCAGCAGTGACTCATCGGATGGCGGGGAGCTGTTTTTT. As protein: CASSDSSDGGELFF. The chain links TRBV2 to TRBJ2-2; D ambiguous. From germline, CDR1 is SNHLY and CDR2 FYNNEI. The V end lost 3 bases, the J end lost 7 bases, and 12 bases lay between the germline ends. This CDR3 has 14 residues.

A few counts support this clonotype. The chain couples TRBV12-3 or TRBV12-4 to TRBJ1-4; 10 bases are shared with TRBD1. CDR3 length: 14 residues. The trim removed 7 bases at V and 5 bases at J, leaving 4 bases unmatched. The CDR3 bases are TGTGCCAGCACCCCGGGACAGGGGAATGAAAAACTGTTTTTT. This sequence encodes CASTPGQGNEKLFF.

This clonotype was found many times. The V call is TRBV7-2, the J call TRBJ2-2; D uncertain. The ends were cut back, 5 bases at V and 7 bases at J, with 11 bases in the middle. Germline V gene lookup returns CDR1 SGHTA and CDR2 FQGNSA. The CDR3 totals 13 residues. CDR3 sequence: CASSPRGGGELFF. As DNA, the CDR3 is TGTGCCAGCAGCCCCCGTGGCGGCGGGGAGCTGTTTTTT.

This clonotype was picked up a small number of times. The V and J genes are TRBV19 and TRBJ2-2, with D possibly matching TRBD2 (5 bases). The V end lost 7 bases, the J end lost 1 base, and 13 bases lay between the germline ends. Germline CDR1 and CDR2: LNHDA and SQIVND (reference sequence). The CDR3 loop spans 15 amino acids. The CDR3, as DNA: TGTGCCAGTAACGGGGTGAACCTGAACACCGGGGAGCTGTTTTTT. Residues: CASNGVNLNTGELFF.

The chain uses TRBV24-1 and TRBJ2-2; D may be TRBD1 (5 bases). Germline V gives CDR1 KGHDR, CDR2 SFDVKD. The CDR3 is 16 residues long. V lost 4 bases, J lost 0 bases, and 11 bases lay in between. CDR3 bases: TGTGCCACCAGTGAGATCAGGGTGTCGAACACCGGGGAGCTGTTTTTT. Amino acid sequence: CATSEIRVSNTGELFF.

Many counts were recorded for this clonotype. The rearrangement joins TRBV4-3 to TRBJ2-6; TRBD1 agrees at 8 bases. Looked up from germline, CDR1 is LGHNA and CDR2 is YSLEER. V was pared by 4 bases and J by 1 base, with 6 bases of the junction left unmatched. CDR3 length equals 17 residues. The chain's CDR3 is CASSLQGAQSGANVLTF. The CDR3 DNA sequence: TGCGCCAGCAGCCTTCAGGGGGCCCAGTCTGGGGCCAACGTCCTGACTTTC.

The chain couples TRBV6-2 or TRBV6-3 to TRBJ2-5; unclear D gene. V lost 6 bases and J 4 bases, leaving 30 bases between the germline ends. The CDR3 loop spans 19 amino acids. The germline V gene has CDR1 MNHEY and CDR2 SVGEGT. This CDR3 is CASSFSPLFRSAVRETQYF. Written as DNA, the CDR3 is TGTGCCAGCAGCTTTTCCCCTCTATTCCGTTCAGCAGTGAGAGAGACCCAGTACTTC.

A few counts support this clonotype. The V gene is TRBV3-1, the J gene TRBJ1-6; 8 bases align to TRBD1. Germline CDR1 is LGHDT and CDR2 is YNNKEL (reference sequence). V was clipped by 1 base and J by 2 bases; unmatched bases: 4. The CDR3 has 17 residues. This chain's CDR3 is CASSQGPGGPYNSPLHF. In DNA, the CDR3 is TGTGCCAGCAGCCAAGGGCCAGGGGGCCCCTATAATTCACCCCTCCACTTT.

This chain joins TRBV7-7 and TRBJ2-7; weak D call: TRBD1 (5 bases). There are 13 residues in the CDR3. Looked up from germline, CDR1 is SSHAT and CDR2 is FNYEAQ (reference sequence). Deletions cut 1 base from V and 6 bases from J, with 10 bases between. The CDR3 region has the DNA TGTGCCAGCAGCTTAGAGGGGCAGGGCGAGCAGTACTTC. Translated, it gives CASSLEGQGEQYF.

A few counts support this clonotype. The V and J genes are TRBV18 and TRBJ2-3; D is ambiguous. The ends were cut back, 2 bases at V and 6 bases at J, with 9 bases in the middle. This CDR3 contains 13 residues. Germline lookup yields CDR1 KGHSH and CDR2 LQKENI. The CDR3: CASSPSGLDTQYF. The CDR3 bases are TGTGCCAGCTCACCATCGGGCTTGGATACGCAGTATTTT. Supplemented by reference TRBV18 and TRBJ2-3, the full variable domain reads NAGVMQNPRHLVRRRGQEARLRCSPMKGHSHVYWYRQLPEEGLKFMVYLQKENIIDESGMPKERFSAEFPKEGPSILRIQQVVRGDSAAYFCASSPSGLDTQYFGPGTRLTVL.

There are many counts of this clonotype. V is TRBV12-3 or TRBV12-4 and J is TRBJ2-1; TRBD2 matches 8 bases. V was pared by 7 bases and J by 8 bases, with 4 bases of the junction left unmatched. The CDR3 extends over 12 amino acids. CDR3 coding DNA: TGTGCCAGCACCCTTAGCGGGGATGAGCAGTTCTTC. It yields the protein CASTLSGDEQFF.

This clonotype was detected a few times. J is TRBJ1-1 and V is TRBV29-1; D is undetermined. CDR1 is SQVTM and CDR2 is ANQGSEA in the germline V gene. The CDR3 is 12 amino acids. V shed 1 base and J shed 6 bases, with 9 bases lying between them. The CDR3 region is CSVEGYPAEAFF. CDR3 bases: TGCAGCGTTGAAGGTTATCCAGCTGAAGCTTTCTTT.

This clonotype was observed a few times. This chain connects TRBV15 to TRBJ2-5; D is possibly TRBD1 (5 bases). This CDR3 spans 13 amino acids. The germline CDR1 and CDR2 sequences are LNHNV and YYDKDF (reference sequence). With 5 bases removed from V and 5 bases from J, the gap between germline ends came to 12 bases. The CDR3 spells CATSGQGRETQYF. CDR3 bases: TGTGCCACCAGCGGTCAGGGCCGGGAGACCCAGTACTTC.

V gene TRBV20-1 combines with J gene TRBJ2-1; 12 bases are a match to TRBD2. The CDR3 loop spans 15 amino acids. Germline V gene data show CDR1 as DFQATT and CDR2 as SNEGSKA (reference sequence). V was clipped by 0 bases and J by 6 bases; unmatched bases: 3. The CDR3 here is CSARELAGGLNEQFF. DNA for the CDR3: TGCAGTGCTAGAGAGCTAGCGGGGGGGCTCAATGAGCAGTTCTTC.

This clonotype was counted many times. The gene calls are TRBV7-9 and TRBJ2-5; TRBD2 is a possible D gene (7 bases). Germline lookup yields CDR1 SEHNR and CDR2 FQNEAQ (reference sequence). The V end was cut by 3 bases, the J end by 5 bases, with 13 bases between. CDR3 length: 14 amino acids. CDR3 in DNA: TGTGCCAGCAGCTTCTGGACTAGGGGGGAGACCCAGTACTTC. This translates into CASSFWTRGETQYF.

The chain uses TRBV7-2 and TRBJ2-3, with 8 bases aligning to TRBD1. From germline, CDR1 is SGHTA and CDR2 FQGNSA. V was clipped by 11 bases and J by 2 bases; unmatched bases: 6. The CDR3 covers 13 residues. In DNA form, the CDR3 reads TGTGCCGCAGGGGGCAGGGTCACAGATACGCAGTATTTT. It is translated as CAAGGRVTDTQYF.

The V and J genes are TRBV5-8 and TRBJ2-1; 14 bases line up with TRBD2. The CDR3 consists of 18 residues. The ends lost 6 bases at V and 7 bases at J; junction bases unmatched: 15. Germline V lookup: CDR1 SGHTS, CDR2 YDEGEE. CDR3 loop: CASTWWGLAGDRGNEQFF. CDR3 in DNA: TGTGCCAGCACGTGGTGGGGACTAGCGGGGGACCGGGGGAATGAGCAGTTCTTC.